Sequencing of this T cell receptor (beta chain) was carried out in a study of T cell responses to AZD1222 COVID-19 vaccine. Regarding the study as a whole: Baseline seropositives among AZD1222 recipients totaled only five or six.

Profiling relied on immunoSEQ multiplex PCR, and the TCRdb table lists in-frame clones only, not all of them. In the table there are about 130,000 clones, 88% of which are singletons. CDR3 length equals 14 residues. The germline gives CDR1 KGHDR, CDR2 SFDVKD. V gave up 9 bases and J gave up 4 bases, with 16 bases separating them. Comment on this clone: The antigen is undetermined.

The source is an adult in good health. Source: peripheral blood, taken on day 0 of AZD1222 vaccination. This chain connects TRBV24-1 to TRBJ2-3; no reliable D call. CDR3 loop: CATSDRARADTQYF. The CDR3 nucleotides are TGTGCCACCTCGGATAGGGCTAGGGCAGATACGCAGTATTTT.